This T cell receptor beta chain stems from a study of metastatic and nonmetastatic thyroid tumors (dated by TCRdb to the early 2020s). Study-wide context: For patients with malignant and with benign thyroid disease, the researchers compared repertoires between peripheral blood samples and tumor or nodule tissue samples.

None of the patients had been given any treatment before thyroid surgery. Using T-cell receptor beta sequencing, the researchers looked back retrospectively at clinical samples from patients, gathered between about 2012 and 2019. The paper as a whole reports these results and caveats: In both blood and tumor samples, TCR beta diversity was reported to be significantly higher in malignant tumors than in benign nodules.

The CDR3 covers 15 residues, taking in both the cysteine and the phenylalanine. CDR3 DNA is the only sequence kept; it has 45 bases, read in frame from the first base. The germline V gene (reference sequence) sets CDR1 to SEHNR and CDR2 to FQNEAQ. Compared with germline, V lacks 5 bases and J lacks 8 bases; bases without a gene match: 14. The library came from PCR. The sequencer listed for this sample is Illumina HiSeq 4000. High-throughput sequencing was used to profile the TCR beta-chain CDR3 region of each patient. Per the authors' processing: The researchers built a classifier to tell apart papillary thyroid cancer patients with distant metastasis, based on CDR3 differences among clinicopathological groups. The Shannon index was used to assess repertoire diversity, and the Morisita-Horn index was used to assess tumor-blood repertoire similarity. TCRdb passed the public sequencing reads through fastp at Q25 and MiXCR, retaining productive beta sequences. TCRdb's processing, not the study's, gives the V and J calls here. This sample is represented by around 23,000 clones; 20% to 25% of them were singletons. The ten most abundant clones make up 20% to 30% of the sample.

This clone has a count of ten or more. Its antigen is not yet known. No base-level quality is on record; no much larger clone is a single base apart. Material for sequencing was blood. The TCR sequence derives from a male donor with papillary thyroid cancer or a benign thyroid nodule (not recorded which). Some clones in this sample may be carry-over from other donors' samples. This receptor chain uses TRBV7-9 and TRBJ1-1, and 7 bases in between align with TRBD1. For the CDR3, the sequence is CASSTLEGALREAFF. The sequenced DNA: TGTGCCAGCAGCACCCTTGAGGGGGCACTGAGAGAAGCTTTCTTT.